This T cell receptor beta chain appears in the sequencing data of a study of cytomegalovirus exposure and HLA in healthy donors. The PCR was carried out with 60 Vbeta primers and 13 Jbeta primers. Libraries were prepared by immunoSEQ multiplex PCR; TCRdb keeps only in-frame clonotypes and omits some of them. The table includes 250,000 to 350,000 clones, roughly 85% detected once. The CDR3 is 13 residues long. Germline values: CDR1 LNHDA, CDR2 SQIVND (reference sequence). Trimming took 5 bases from V and 2 from J, leaving 9 bases between them. This TCR was recovered from a man aged 35 to 55 in good health and CMV-seropositive. The chain recombines TRBV19 with TRBJ1-2; D is ambiguous. The specimen was PBMCs. DNA of the CDR3: TGTGCCAGTAGTCATACAGAAAACTATGGCTACACCTTC. Residues: CASSHTENYGYTF.